This entry lists 32 T cell receptor beta chains sequenced from one sample in a study of blood T cell repertoires in COVID-19. Sequenced by immunoSEQ multiplex PCR; TCRdb stores in-frame clones only, minus some. The sample has around 290,000 clones; 80% to 95% are singletons. The sequenced sample consisted of PBMCs or T cells enriched from blood (not recorded which). These receptors all stem from a woman in her twenties or thirties who had recovered from COVID-19.

The CDR3 region is CASSRLAARDEQYF. CDR3 nucleotides: TGTGCCAGCAGTCGCCTAGCGGCGCGGGACGAGCAGTACTTC. The V call is TRBV6-5, the J call TRBJ2-7, with TRBD2 identical over 7 bases. V trimming: 5 bases; J trimming: 5 bases; junction bases outside the gene matches: 9. The germline gives CDR1 MNHEY, CDR2 SVGAGI. CDR3 length: 14 residues.

CDR3: CASAPSDIESGYTF. The CDR3 DNA reads as TGTGCCAGCGCCCCTTCCGACATAGAAAGTGGCTACACCTTC. The V call is TRBV28, the J call TRBJ1-2; no definite D call. The CDR3 is 14 amino acids. Per the germline V gene, CDR1 is MDHEN and CDR2 is SYDVKM. V was pared by 8 bases and J by 7 bases, with 20 bases between.

The chain combines TRBV7-9 with TRBJ2-3; no firm D call. V was pared by 4 bases and J by 1 base, with 9 bases between. CDR1 SEHNR and CDR2 FQNEAQ come from the germline V gene (reference sequence). The CDR3 runs 14 residues. The CDR3 is CASSSITGTDTQYF. The CDR3, as DNA: TGTGCCAGCAGCTCGATCACAGGCACAGATACGCAGTATTTT.

The chain links TRBV28 to TRBJ1-5; D is ambiguous. Germline CDR1 reads MDHEN; CDR2 reads SYDVKM. V was clipped by 7 bases and J by 6 bases, with 10 bases between them. The CDR3 runs 12 residues. CDR3 DNA: TGTGCCAGCAATTGGTCGCGTCAGCCCCAGCATTTT. Protein product: CASNWSRQPQHF.

The DNA for the CDR3 is TGTGCCAGCAGGGCCCCGTCGGGACAGGGGAGATACGAGCAGTACTTC. Protein product: CASRAPSGQGRYEQYF. J is TRBJ2-7 and V is TRBV28; 10 bases are a match to TRBD1. This CDR3 spans 16 amino acids. Germline V gene lookup returns CDR1 MDHEN and CDR2 SYDVKM. Losses at the gene ends were 6 bases for V and 4 bases for J; bases not matched to a gene: 12.

This chain connects TRBV4-2 to TRBJ1-2, with D maybe TRBD1 (6 bases). The CDR3 has 16 residues. CDR1 and CDR2 from the germline V gene are LGHNA and YNFKEQ. V dropped 0 bases and J dropped 4 bases, with 15 bases sitting between them. The CDR3 DNA follows: TGTGCCAGCAGCCAAGATAGGCAGGGGCGAGCCTATGGCTACACCTTC. Amino acid sequence: CASSQDRQGRAYGYTF.

The chain joins TRBV30 to TRBJ2-1; 9 nucleotides align to TRBD2. This CDR3 has 16 amino acids. V lost 2 bases to trimming and J lost 4 bases; unmatched junction nucleotides: 9. Per germline, CDR1 GTSNPN and CDR2 SVGIG (reference sequence). CDR3 sequence (DNA): TGTGCCTGGAGTACCCGTACTAGCGGGCAGTACAATGAGCAGTTCTTC. Its protein is CAWSTRTSGQYNEQFF. Complete variable domain (other parts from reference TRBV30 and TRBJ2-1): SQTIHQWPATLVQPVGSPLSLECTVEGTSNPNLYWYRQAAGRGLQLLFYSVGIGQISSEVPQNLSASRPQDRQFILSSKKLLLSDSGFYLCAWSTRTSGQYNEQFFGPGTRLTVL.

The V and J genes are TRBV5-1 and TRBJ2-3; possible D gene TRBD2, 5 bases. Germline CDR1 and CDR2: SGHRS and YFSETQ. With 1 base removed from V and 0 bases from J, the gap between germline ends came to 6 bases. The CDR3 runs 14 residues. The CDR3 is CASSLWESTDTQYF. Written as DNA, the CDR3 is TGCGCCAGCAGCTTGTGGGAGAGCACAGATACGCAGTATTTT. Looking up the rest from reference TRBV5-1 and TRBJ2-3 gives the full variable domain: KAGVTQTPRYLIKTRGQQVTLSCSPISGHRSVSWYQQTPGQGLQFLFEYFSETQRNKGNFPGRFSGRQFSNSRSEMNVSTLELGDSALYLCASSLWESTDTQYFGPGTRLTVL.

The chain joins TRBV14 to TRBJ2-1; 8 bases line up with TRBD2. Germline V lookup: CDR1 SGHDN, CDR2 FVKESK. V lost 6 bases and J lost 7; bases outside the gene matches: 8. There are 14 residues in the CDR3. The CDR3 nucleotides read TGTGCCAGCAGGAACATAGCTAGCGGGAATGAGCAGTTCTTC. It encodes CASRNIASGNEQFF. Based on the CDR3 plus reference TRBV14 and TRBJ2-1, the full variable domain is EAGVTQFPSHSVIEKGQTVTLRCDPISGHDNLYWYRRVMGKEIKFLLHFVKESKQDESGMPNNRFLAERTGGTYSTLKVQPAELEDSGVYFCASRNIASGNEQFFGPGTRLTVL.

This chain links TRBV7-2 with TRBJ1-6; the match to TRBD1 covers 9 bases. V shed 5 bases, J shed 10 bases, and the junction held 6 bases outside the gene matches. The germline V gene has CDR1 SGHTA and CDR2 FQGNSA. The CDR3 extends over 14 amino acids. CDR3 protein: CASSQRQGESPLHF. The CDR3 DNA reads as TGTGCCAGCAGCCAACGACAGGGGGAGTCACCCCTCCACTTT.

This rearrangement joins TRBV29-1 to TRBJ2-1, with D tentatively TRBD1 (6 bases). Trimming removed 5 bases at V and 0 bases at J, with 11 bases between. There are 14 residues in the CDR3. From germline, CDR1 is SQVTM and CDR2 ANQGSEA. Here the CDR3 reads CSVPDRSSYNEQFF. The CDR3 nucleotides are TGCAGCGTTCCTGACAGGAGCTCCTACAATGAGCAGTTCTTC.

The V call is TRBV30, the J call TRBJ2-3, with D perhaps TRBD2 (5 bases). CDR3 length: 14 residues. V lost 7 bases, J lost 4 bases, and 18 bases lay in between. Germline lookup yields CDR1 GTSNPN and CDR2 SVGIG (reference sequence). CDR3 DNA sequence: TGTGCCTCCCGGAGGCTAGCTCTATCAGATACGCAGTATTTT. This gives the protein CASRRLALSDTQYF.

The chain recombines TRBV5-6 with TRBJ1-1; 7 bases fit TRBD1. This CDR3 contains 15 residues. V gave up 4 bases and J gave up 0 bases; unmatched junction bases: 6. Germline lookup yields CDR1 SGHDT and CDR2 YYEEEE. This chain's CDR3 is CASSPVQGMNTEAFF. The CDR3 DNA reads as TGTGCCAGCAGCCCTGTACAGGGGATGAACACTGAAGCTTTCTTT.

The V gene is TRBV7-8, the J gene TRBJ1-2; TRBD1 matches 8 bases. The germline V gene has CDR1 SGHVS and CDR2 FQNEAQ. V lost 4 bases to trimming and J lost 6 bases; unmatched junction nucleotides: 7. CDR3 length: 14 amino acids. This CDR3 is CASSSQSTGDGYTF. The CDR3 DNA follows: TGTGCCAGCAGCTCACAGTCGACAGGGGATGGCTACACCTTC.

This sequence joins TRBV5-4 and TRBJ2-2; 14 bases line up with TRBD2. Germline lookup yields CDR1 SGHNT and CDR2 YYREEE (reference sequence). The CDR3 is 15 amino acids. V was pared by 3 bases and J by 6 bases, with 1 base of the junction left unmatched. CDR3 in DNA: TGTGCCAGCAGCTCGGGACTAGCGGGAGCCGGGGAGCTGTTTTTT. Residues: CASSSGLAGAGELFF.

The chain joins TRBV7-8 to TRBJ2-5, with TRBD2 identical over 8 bases. There are 14 residues in the CDR3. The ends lost 5 bases at V and 7 bases at J; junction bases unmatched: 9. CDR1 is SGHVS and CDR2 is FQNEAQ in the germline V gene. The CDR3 bases are TGTGCCAGCAGCGGGGCGGGACTAGAGGGGACCCAGTACTTC. As protein: CASSGAGLEGTQYF.

The CDR3 nucleotides read TGTGCCAGTACCCCTCGGGGATCTAACAATGAGCAGTTCTTC. Translated, it gives CASTPRGSNNEQFF. V gene TRBV19 combines with J gene TRBJ2-1; D is perhaps TRBD2 (5 bases). The CDR3 is 14 amino acids. CDR1 LNHDA and CDR2 SQIVND come from the germline V gene (reference sequence). Between the trimmed V and J ends, which lost 7 bases and 5 bases, there was a span of 15 bases. The full variable domain, completed using reference TRBV19 and TRBJ2-1, is DGGITQSPKYLFRKEGQNVTLSCEQNLNHDAMYWYRQDPGQGLRLIYYSQIVNDFQKGDIAEGYSVSREKKESFPLTVTSAQKNPTAFYLCASTPRGSNNEQFFGPGTRLTVL.

The rearrangement joins TRBV25-1 to TRBJ2-5; 8 bases fit TRBD1. CDR3 length: 14 amino acids. Germline V gene data show CDR1 as MGHDK and CDR2 as SYGVNS. The V and J ends lost 5 bases and 4 bases, in that order; junction bases with no gene match: 6. The CDR3 coding sequence is TGTGCCAGCAGTAAACGGACAGGGCGAGAGACCCAGTACTTC. It yields the protein CASSKRTGRETQYF.

The chain is built from TRBV29-1 and TRBJ2-5, with 9 bases lining up with TRBD1. The CDR3 extends over 17 amino acids. The junction had 14 bases not matched to a gene; V was cut back by 3 bases and J by 3 bases. Germline V gives CDR1 SQVTM, CDR2 ANQGSEA. Here the CDR3 DNA reads TGCAGCGTTGATAATCTAGACAGGGGGTCAATTGAAGAGACCCAGTACTTC. It yields the protein CSVDNLDRGSIEETQYF.

This clone has only one observation. The chain couples TRBV7-3 to TRBJ2-5; the match to TRBD2 covers 14 bases. The CDR3 length is 18 residues. The germline V gene encodes CDR1 SGHTA and CDR2 FQGTGA. The V segment lost 3 bases and the J segment 2 bases; nucleotides outside the gene matches: 8. The CDR3 DNA reads TGTGCCAGCAGCTTTTCTTCGGGACTAGCGGGGGCGCAAGAGACCCAGTACTTC. It codes for CASSFSSGLAGAQETQYF.

The chain combines TRBV5-4 with TRBJ2-1; 14 bases are a match to TRBD2. CDR3 size: 15 residues. With 4 bases clipped from V and 10 bases from J, the junction kept 7 bases outside the gene matches. Looked up from germline, CDR1 is SGHNT and CDR2 is YYREEE (reference sequence). CDR3 nucleotide sequence: TGTGCCAGCAGCGTGGGACTAGCGGGAGAACGGGAGCAGTTCTTC. Encoded protein: CASSVGLAGEREQFF. The full variable domain, in which reference TRBV5-4 and TRBJ2-1 provide the parts outside the CDR3, is ETGVTQSPTHLIKTRGQQVTLRCSSQSGHNTVSWYQQALGQGPQFIFQYYREEENGRGNFPPRFSGLQFPNYSSELNVNALELDDSALYLCASSVGLAGEREQFFGPGTRLTVL.

This clone occurred once. The chain links TRBV4-2 to TRBJ2-1; possibly TRBD2 for D (5 bases). V shed 0 bases and J shed 10 bases, with 16 bases lying between them. Germline V gene lookup returns CDR1 LGHNA and CDR2 YNFKEQ. The CDR3 runs 15 residues. The CDR3 nucleotides are TGTGCCAGCAGCCAAGATTGGGCTAGCCCTAGAGAGCAGTTCTTC. Protein product: CASSQDWASPREQFF.

The chain uses TRBV20-1 and TRBJ2-1; 9 nucleotides agree with TRBD2. CDR3 size: 10 residues. V lost 6 bases to trimming and J lost 13 bases; unmatched junction nucleotides: 4. CDR1 is DFQATT and CDR2 is SNEGSKA in the germline V gene (reference sequence). Here the CDR3 reads CSAETSGQFF. The CDR3 region has the DNA TGCAGTGCGGAGACTAGCGGCCAGTTCTTC.

The chain joins TRBV7-8 to TRBJ2-5, with 9 positions matching TRBD1. After removal of 4 bases from V and 3 bases from J, the junction contained 3 bases not matched to a gene. The CDR3 is 14 residues long. The V gene's germline CDR1 is SGHVS and CDR2 FQNEAQ. The CDR3 DNA reads as TGTGCCAGCAGCTCCGGGACAGGGAAAGAGACCCAGTACTTC. Protein: CASSSGTGKETQYF. Supplemented by reference TRBV7-8 and TRBJ2-5, the full variable domain reads GAGVSQSPRYKVAKRGQDVALRCDPISGHVSLFWYQQALGQGPEFLTYFQNEAQLDKSGLPSDRFFAERPEGSVSTLKIQRTQQEDSAVYLCASSSGTGKETQYFGPGTRLLVL.

Here the CDR3 DNA reads TGTGCCAGCAGTGAATATGGGAGATCTACCCGAACCGGGGAGCTGTTTTTT. Protein sequence: CASSEYGRSTRTGELFF. The chain combines TRBV25-1 with TRBJ2-2, with D possibly TRBD2 on 5 matching bases. V gave up 0 bases and J gave up 5 bases, with 16 bases separating them. This CDR3 contains 17 residues. CDR1 MGHDK and CDR2 SYGVNS come from the germline V gene.

This chain links TRBV6-2 or TRBV6-3 with TRBJ2-5; no clear D. The CDR3 consists of 14 residues. The V and J ends lost 3 bases and 5 bases respectively, with 13 bases between them. CDR1 and CDR2 (germline): MNHEY, SVGEGT. CDR3 loop: CASSYQSHLETQYF. CDR3 DNA sequence: TGTGCCAGCAGTTATCAGTCCCATCTCGAGACCCAGTACTTC.

The rearrangement uses TRBV2 and TRBJ2-1; TRBD2 matches at 13 bases. The V segment lost 8 bases and the J segment 9 bases; nucleotides outside the gene matches: 4. This CDR3 comprises 13 residues. CDR1 and CDR2 (germline): SNHLY, FYNNEI. DNA for the CDR3: TGTGCCAGCTGGACTAGCGGGAGCCTTGAGCAGTTCTTC. Translation: CASWTSGSLEQFF.

The chain links TRBV23-1 to TRBJ2-7; D gene uncertain. TRBV23-1 is an open reading frame, and its role is uncertain. This CDR3 has 12 amino acids. V lost 6 bases, J lost 3 bases, and 9 bases lay in between. The CDR3 DNA follows: TGCGCCAGCAGGATCTACCTCTACGAGCAGTACTTC. Protein product: CASRIYLYEQYF.

The chain has TRBV7-3 and TRBJ2-5; 9 nucleotides agree with TRBD2. The CDR3 loop spans 15 amino acids. J gave up 4 bases and V 0 bases, and 3 bases lay outside the gene matches. The V gene's germline CDR1 is SGHTA and CDR2 FQGTGA. The CDR3 loop is CASSLTSGSGETQYF. CDR3 bases: TGTGCCAGCAGCTTAACTAGCGGGAGCGGAGAGACCCAGTACTTC.

This clone has just one count. The genes are TRBV9 and TRBJ2-5, with 7 bases matching TRBD1. With 2 bases clipped from V and 5 bases from J, the junction kept 6 bases outside the gene matches. Per the germline V gene, CDR1 is SGDLS and CDR2 is YYNGEE. The CDR3 is 14 residues long. CDR3: CASSVGRGLETQYF. In DNA form, the CDR3 reads TGTGCCAGCAGCGTGGGAAGGGGGCTGGAGACCCAGTACTTC.

V usage is TRBV4-2 and J usage is TRBJ2-3, with TRBD2 as a possible D gene (7 bases). The germline gives CDR1 LGHNA, CDR2 YNFKEQ. V was shortened by 0 bases and J by 2 bases, with 18 bases between the two germline ends. This CDR3 region has 18 residues. CDR3 in DNA: TGTGCCAGCAGCCAAGAACGCCAGGGGCTAGCGGTCACAGATACGCAGTATTTT. Translating gives CASSQERQGLAVTDTQYF.

V is TRBV4-2 and J is TRBJ1-5; the D gene is possibly TRBD1 (6 bases). Germline V gene lookup returns CDR1 LGHNA and CDR2 YNFKEQ. The V end lost 3 bases, the J end lost 4 bases, and 16 bases lay between the germline ends. This CDR3 contains 16 residues. CDR3 protein: CASSQQGTGENQPQHF. The CDR3 nucleotides read TGTGCCAGCAGCCAGCAGGGGACCGGAGAAAATCAGCCCCAGCATTTT.